The next 25 T cell receptor beta chains were all read from a single sample in a study of blood T cell repertoires in COVID-19. This table comes from immunoSEQ multiplex PCR, and its TCRdb copy is limited to in-frame clones, with some not included. Of fewer than 300,000 clones listed, 84% are singletons. The sample consisted of peripheral blood. Receptor source: a human donor in a cohort sampled during active COVID-19.

The chain uses TRBV3-1 (or the pseudogene TRBV3-2) and TRBJ2-5; 7 bases line up with TRBD1. The trim removed 4 bases at V and 5 bases at J, leaving 7 bases unmatched. Germline V gives CDR1 LGHDT, CDR2 YNNKEL (reference sequence). The CDR3 loop spans 14 amino acids. CDR3 loop: CASSPLRDSETQYF. The CDR3 coding sequence is TGTGCCAGCAGCCCACTCCGGGACAGCGAGACCCAGTACTTC.

The chain carries TRBV19 and TRBJ1-5, with TRBD1 as a possible D gene (5 bases). The V gene lost 3 bases and the J gene lost 0 bases, with 12 bases spanning the gap. The CDR3 has 16 residues. Germline V lookup: CDR1 LNHDA, CDR2 SQIVND (reference sequence). Here the CDR3 DNA reads TGTGCCAGTAGTATCCAGGGTCGTAATAGCAATCAGCCCCAGCATTTT. This translates into CASSIQGRNSNQPQHF.

The chain joins TRBV6-5 to TRBJ1-5; 7 bases line up with TRBD1. Germline values: CDR1 MNHEY, CDR2 SVGAGI. J lost 6 bases, V lost 6 bases, and 5 bases had no gene match. The CDR3 is made up of 13 amino acids. CDR3 residues: CASSNPGGQPQHF. CDR3 sequence (DNA): TGTGCCAGCAGCAACCCAGGGGGTCAGCCCCAGCATTTT.

This clone came up a few times. The CDR3: CASSPGQGDNYGYTF. CDR3 in DNA: TGCGCCAGCAGCCCTGGCCAGGGGGACAACTATGGCTACACCTTC. The V and J genes are TRBV5-1 and TRBJ1-2, with 7 bases lining up with TRBD1. In germline, CDR1 is SGHRS, CDR2 YFSETQ. The trim removed 4 bases at V and 2 bases at J, leaving 8 bases unmatched. CDR3 length: 15 residues.

V gene TRBV18 combines with J gene TRBJ2-1, with D tentatively TRBD2 (6 bases). V dropped 9 bases and J dropped 3 bases, with 18 bases sitting between them. The CDR3 is 15 residues long. The germline gives CDR1 KGHSH, CDR2 LQKENI. CDR3 protein: CASPRDGEVYNEQFF. The CDR3 coding sequence is TGTGCCAGTCCCCGGGATGGGGAGGTCTACAATGAGCAGTTCTTC.

This clone was seen once. The chain is built from TRBV18 and TRBJ2-3, with 14 bases fitting TRBD2. V shed 6 bases and J 4 bases; nucleotides not matched to a gene: 9. Germline CDR1 and CDR2: KGHSH and LQKENI. The CDR3 has 17 residues. In DNA, the CDR3 is TGTGCCAGCTCTCTCCGCGGGACTAGCGGGAGTTCAGATACGCAGTATTTT. It encodes CASSLRGTSGSSDTQYF.

The rearrangement joins TRBV5-1 to TRBJ2-4; TRBD2 matches 8 bases. This CDR3 contains 16 residues. Germline-derived CDR1 and CDR2 are SGHRS and YFSETQ. The V and J ends lost 0 bases and 9 bases, in that order; junction bases with no gene match: 11. Here the CDR3 DNA reads TGCGCCAGCAGCTTGGAGCAGGAAGCGGGAGCCAGCATTCAGTACTTC. Translated: CASSLEQEAGASIQYF.

The V call is TRBV6-5, the J call TRBJ2-2; TRBD1 agrees at 9 bases. CDR1 and CDR2 from the germline V gene are MNHEY and SVGAGI. J was trimmed by 6 bases and V by 7 bases; bases with no gene match: 9. The length of the CDR3 is 15 residues. The CDR3 nucleotides read TGTGCCAGCAACGAGCCGGGACAGGGTTCCGGGGAGCTGTTTTTT. Amino acid sequence: CASNEPGQGSGELFF.

The chain links TRBV7-8 to TRBJ2-2; no clear D. The CDR3 extends over 15 amino acids. Per the germline V gene, CDR1 is SGHVS and CDR2 is FQNEAQ. V shed 5 bases and J shed 4 bases, with 14 bases lying between them. This CDR3 is CASSGSGSFTGELFF. CDR3 nucleotide sequence: TGTGCCAGCAGCGGCTCAGGAAGTTTCACCGGGGAGCTGTTTTTT.

V is TRBV5-4 and J is TRBJ2-6; D gene uncertain. The ends were cut back, 9 bases at V and 3 bases at J, with 10 bases in the middle. CDR3 size: 13 residues. Germline CDR1 reads SGHNT; CDR2 reads YYREEE (reference sequence). The CDR3 DNA is TGTGCCACGGGTAGGAGTGGGGCCAACGTCCTGACTTTC. It translates to CATGRSGANVLTF. The full variable domain, with the rest looked up from reference TRBV5-4 and TRBJ2-6, is ETGVTQSPTHLIKTRGQQVTLRCSSQSGHNTVSWYQQALGQGPQFIFQYYREEENGRGNFPPRFSGLQFPNYSSELNVNALELDDSALYLCATGRSGANVLTFGAGSRLTVL.

The CDR3 nucleotides are TGTGCCAGCAGTTTATCGGGGGGTTGGAACACCGGGGAGCTGTTTTTT. It translates to CASSLSGGWNTGELFF. This chain uses TRBV27 with TRBJ2-2; the D gene is possibly TRBD2 (6 bases). With 0 bases removed from V and 1 base from J, the gap between germline ends came to 9 bases. The CDR3 loop spans 16 amino acids. The V gene's germline CDR1 is MNHEY and CDR2 SMNVEV (reference sequence).

The J gene is TRBJ2-1, the V gene TRBV5-4; TRBD1 is a possible D gene (6 bases). The CDR3 spans 16 residues. CDR1 SGHNT and CDR2 YYREEE come from the germline V gene (reference sequence). Trimming pared 3 bases from V and 3 bases from J, leaving 16 bases between. The CDR3 spells CASSSGQLRSYNEQFF. In DNA form, the CDR3 reads TGTGCCAGCAGCTCTGGACAGCTTAGAAGCTACAATGAGCAGTTCTTC. The full variable domain, with the rest looked up from reference TRBV5-4 and TRBJ2-1, is ETGVTQSPTHLIKTRGQQVTLRCSSQSGHNTVSWYQQALGQGPQFIFQYYREEENGRGNFPPRFSGLQFPNYSSELNVNALELDDSALYLCASSSGQLRSYNEQFFGPGTRLTVL.

This chain uses TRBV18 with TRBJ2-7, with D possibly being TRBD2 (6 bases). Germline CDR1 is KGHSH and CDR2 is LQKENI. The CDR3 is 16 amino acids. The V end was cut by 3 bases, the J end by 0 bases, with 15 bases between. The CDR3 DNA follows: TGTGCCAGCTCACCTCTTAGAGGAGGGAACTCCTACGAGCAGTACTTC. Residues: CASSPLRGGNSYEQYF.

This clone has only one observation. The gene calls are TRBV2 and TRBJ2-2; TRBD1 might be the D (6 bases). The length of the CDR3 is 13 residues. Trimming stripped 6 bases from V and 5 bases from J, with 10 bases between. Germline CDR1 reads SNHLY; CDR2 reads FYNNEI. CDR3 amino acids: CASSNRVTGELFF. CDR3 nucleotide sequence: TGTGCCAGCAGCAACAGGGTGACCGGGGAGCTGTTTTTT.

This chain links TRBV28 with TRBJ2-7; D is uncertain. CDR3 length equals 11 residues. The V gene lost 7 bases and the J gene lost 3 bases, with 7 bases spanning the gap. Germline CDR1 MDHEN, CDR2 SYDVKM. The CDR3 loop reads CASMANYEQYF. The CDR3 DNA reads as TGTGCCAGCATGGCCAACTACGAGCAGTACTTC.

The V and J genes are TRBV5-4 and TRBJ2-7, with D possibly TRBD1 on 6 matching bases. This CDR3 contains 13 residues. Trimming shortened V by 4 bases and J by 5 bases, and 13 bases separated the two germline ends. Per germline, CDR1 SGHNT and CDR2 YYREEE (reference sequence). DNA of the CDR3: TGTGCCAGCAGCCCACAGGGTTTCCACGAGCAGTACTTC. The encoded protein is CASSPQGFHEQYF.

The CDR3 protein is CASSPGVYGYTF. The DNA of the CDR3 is TGTGCCAGCAGCCCGGGGGTCTATGGCTACACCTTC. The gene calls are TRBV6-6 and TRBJ1-2; D might be TRBD1 (5 bases). V was cut by 6 bases and J by 4 bases, with 9 bases left in between. This CDR3 has 12 residues. The V gene's germline CDR1 is MNHNY and CDR2 SVGAGI (reference sequence).

The chain is built from TRBV7-6 and TRBJ2-6, with 9 bases that match TRBD1. This CDR3 comprises 17 residues. Germline V gene data show CDR1 as SGHVS and CDR2 as FNYEAQ. Trimming at V came to 5 bases and at J to 0 bases, leaving 5 bases not matched to a gene. The CDR3 nucleotides are TGTGCCAGCAGCGGGACAGGGTCGCTCTCTGGGGCCAACGTCCTGACTTTC. It yields the protein CASSGTGSLSGANVLTF.

The genes are TRBV4-1 and TRBJ2-1; 7 bases match TRBD1. The CDR3 is 13 residues long. The V and J ends lost 3 bases and 8 bases, in that order; junction bases with no gene match: 4. The germline CDR1 and CDR2 sequences are MGHRA and YSYEKL. CDR3 in DNA: TGCGCCAGCAGCCAGGAACAGGGGTATGAGCAGTTCTTC. This encodes CASSQEQGYEQFF.

The chain uses TRBV5-5 and TRBJ2-3; 9 nucleotides agree with TRBD1. This CDR3 has 16 residues. J lost 2 bases, V lost 4 bases, and 8 bases had no gene match. Germline loops: CDR1 SGHKS, CDR2 YYEKEE (reference sequence). For the CDR3, the DNA is TGTGCCAGCAGCCCTCTTACAGGGGGCCTCACAGATACGCAGTATTTT. This gives the protein CASSPLTGGLTDTQYF.

The genes are TRBV18 and TRBJ1-2; D may be TRBD1 (6 bases). Trimming stripped 3 bases from V and 7 bases from J, with 12 bases between. The CDR3 has 13 amino acids. Germline V gene data show CDR1 as KGHSH and CDR2 as LQKENI. CDR3 region: CASSPTRDTGYTF. The CDR3 bases are TGTGCCAGCTCACCGACCCGGGACACTGGCTACACCTTC.

Worth noting for this clone: Other DNA variants within this sample encode the same CDR3. The chain employs TRBV19 and TRBJ1-5; D gene ambiguous. Per the germline V gene, CDR1 is LNHDA and CDR2 is SQIVND (reference sequence). The V gene lost 5 bases and the J gene lost 4 bases, with 6 bases spanning the gap. The CDR3 spans 12 residues. The CDR3 nucleotides read TGTGCCAGTAGTTTTCAAAATCAGCCCCAGCATTTT. Its translation is CASSFQNQPQHF.

This sequence joins TRBV18 and TRBJ1-5; a weak D match, TRBD1 (5 bases). Per germline, CDR1 KGHSH and CDR2 LQKENI. This CDR3 comprises 13 residues. V lost 3 bases and J lost 7, with 10 bases in between. CDR3: CASSPVGAQPQHF. The CDR3 bases are TGTGCCAGCTCACCCGTAGGGGCACAGCCCCAGCATTTT.

The CDR3 bases are TGCGCCAGCAGCTTGACTAGCGGGGGAGCCTACAATGAGCAGTTCTTC. Residues: CASSLTSGGAYNEQFF. The chain links TRBV5-1 to TRBJ2-1; 11 bases line up with TRBD2. Per germline, CDR1 SGHRS and CDR2 YFSETQ. With 1 base clipped from V and 2 bases from J, the junction kept 2 bases outside the gene matches. There are 16 residues in the CDR3.

This clone was seen more than once but under ten times. The rearrangement links TRBV3-1 (or the pseudogene TRBV3-2) to TRBJ2-2; no firm D call. This CDR3 comprises 14 residues. CDR1 and CDR2 (germline): LGHDT, YNNKEL (reference sequence). Between the trimmed V and J ends, which lost 3 bases and 6 bases, there was a span of 11 bases. The CDR3 bases are TGTGCCAGCAGCCAGTCCCTCTCTCCCGGGGAGCTGTTTTTT. It encodes CASSQSLSPGELFF.